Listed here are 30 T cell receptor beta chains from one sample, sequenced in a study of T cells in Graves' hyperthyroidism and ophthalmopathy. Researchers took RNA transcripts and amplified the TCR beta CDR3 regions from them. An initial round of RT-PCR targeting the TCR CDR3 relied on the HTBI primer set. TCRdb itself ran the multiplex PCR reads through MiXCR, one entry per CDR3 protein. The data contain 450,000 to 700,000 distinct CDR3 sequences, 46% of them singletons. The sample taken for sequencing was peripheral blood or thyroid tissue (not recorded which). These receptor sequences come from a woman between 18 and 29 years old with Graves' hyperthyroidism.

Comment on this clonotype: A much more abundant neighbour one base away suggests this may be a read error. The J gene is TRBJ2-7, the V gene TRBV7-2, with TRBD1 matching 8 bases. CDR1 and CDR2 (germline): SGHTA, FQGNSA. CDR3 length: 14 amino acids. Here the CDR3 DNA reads TGTGCCAGCAGTTACGGACAGGGCTCCCACGAGCAGTACTTC. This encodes CASSYGQGSHEQYF.

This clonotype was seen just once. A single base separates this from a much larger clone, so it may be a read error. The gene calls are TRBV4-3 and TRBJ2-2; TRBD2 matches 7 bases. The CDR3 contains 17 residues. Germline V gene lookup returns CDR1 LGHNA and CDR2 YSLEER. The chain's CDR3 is CAGSQVATSRNTGELFF. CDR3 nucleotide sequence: TGCGCCGGCAGCCAAGTCGCGACTAGCCGGAACACCGGGGAGCTGTTTTTT.

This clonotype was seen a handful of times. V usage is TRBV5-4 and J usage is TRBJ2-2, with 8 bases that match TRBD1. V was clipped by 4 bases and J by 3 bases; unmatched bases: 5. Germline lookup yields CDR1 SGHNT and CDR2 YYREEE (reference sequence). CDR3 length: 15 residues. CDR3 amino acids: CASSVGQGYTGELFF. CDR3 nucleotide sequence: TGTGCCAGCAGCGTTGGACAGGGCTACACCGGGGAGCTGTTTTTT. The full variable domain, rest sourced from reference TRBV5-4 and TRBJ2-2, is ETGVTQSPTHLIKTRGQQVTLRCSSQSGHNTVSWYQQALGQGPQFIFQYYREEENGRGNFPPRFSGLQFPNYSSELNVNALELDDSALYLCASSVGQGYTGELFFGEGSRLTVL.

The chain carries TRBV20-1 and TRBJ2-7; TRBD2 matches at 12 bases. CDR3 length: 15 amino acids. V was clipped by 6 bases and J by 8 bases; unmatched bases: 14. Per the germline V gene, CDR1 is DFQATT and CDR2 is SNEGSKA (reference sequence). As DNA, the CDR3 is TGCAGTGCCCTAGAGACCCTGACTAGCGGGAGTAAGCAGTACTTC. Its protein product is CSALETLTSGSKQYF.

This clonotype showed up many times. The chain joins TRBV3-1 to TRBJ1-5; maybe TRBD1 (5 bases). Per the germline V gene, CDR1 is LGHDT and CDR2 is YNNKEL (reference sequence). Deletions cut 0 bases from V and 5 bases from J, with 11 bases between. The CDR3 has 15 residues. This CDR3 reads CASSQDQGRDQPQHF. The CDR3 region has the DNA TGTGCCAGCAGCCAAGATCAGGGTAGGGATCAGCCCCAGCATTTT.

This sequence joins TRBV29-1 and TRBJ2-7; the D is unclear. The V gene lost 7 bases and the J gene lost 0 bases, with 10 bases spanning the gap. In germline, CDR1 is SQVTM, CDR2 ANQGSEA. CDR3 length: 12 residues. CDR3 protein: CSAEGSSYEQYF. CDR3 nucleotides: TGCAGCGCCGAAGGGTCCTCCTACGAGCAGTACTTC.

CDR3 amino acids: CATADRGRVLTF. The CDR3 DNA follows: TGTGCCACCGCGGACAGGGGGCGCGTCCTGACTTTC. The V and J genes are TRBV7-2 and TRBJ2-6, with 11 bases matching TRBD1. The CDR3 has 12 residues. CDR1 is SGHTA and CDR2 is FQGNSA in the germline V gene. The trim removed 10 bases at V and 12 bases at J, leaving 5 bases unmatched.

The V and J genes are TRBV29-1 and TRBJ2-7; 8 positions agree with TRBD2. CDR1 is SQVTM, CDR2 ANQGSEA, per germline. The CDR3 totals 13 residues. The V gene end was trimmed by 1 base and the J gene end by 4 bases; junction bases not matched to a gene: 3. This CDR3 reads CSVEGLAIYEQYF. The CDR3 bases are TGCAGCGTTGAAGGACTAGCGATATACGAGCAGTACTTC.

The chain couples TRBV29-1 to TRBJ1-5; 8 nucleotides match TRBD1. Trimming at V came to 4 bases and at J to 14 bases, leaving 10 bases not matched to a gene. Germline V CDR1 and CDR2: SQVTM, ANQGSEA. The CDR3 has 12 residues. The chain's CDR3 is CSVARGRNYEHF. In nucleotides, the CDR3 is TGCAGCGTTGCCAGGGGGCGAAATTACGAGCATTTT. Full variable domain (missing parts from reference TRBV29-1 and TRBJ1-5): SAVISQKPSRDICQRGTSLTIQCQVDSQVTMMFWYRQQPGQSLTLIATANQGSEATYESGFVIDKFPISRPNLTFSTLTVSNMSPEDSSIYLCSVARGRNYEHFGDGTRLSIL.

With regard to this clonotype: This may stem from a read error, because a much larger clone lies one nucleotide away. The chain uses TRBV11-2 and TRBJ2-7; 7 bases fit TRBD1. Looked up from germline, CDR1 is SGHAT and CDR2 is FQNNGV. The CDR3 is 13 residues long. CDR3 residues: CASTLRTGYEQHF. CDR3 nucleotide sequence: TGTGCCAGCACCCTTCGGACAGGCTACGAGCAGCACTTC.

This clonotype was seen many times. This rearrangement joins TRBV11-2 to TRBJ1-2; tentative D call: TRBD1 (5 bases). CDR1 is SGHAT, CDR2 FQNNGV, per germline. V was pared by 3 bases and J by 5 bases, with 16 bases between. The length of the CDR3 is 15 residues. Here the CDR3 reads CASSFSAGNFYGYTF. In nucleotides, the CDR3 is TGTGCCAGCAGCTTTAGTGCAGGGAATTTTTATGGCTACACCTTC.

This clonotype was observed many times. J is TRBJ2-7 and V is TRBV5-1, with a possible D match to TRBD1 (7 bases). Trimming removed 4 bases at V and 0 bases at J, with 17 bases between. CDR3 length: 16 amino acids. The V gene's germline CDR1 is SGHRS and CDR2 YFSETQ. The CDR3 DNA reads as TGCGCCAGCAGCGGAGGGGGACAGATTCTCTCCTACGAGCAGTACTTC. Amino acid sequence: CASSGGGQILSYEQYF.

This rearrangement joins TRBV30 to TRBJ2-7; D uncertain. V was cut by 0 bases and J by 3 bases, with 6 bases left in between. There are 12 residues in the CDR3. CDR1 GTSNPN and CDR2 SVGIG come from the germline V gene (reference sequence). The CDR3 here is CAWSVLGYEQYF. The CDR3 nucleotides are TGTGCCTGGAGTGTACTTGGCTACGAGCAGTACTTC. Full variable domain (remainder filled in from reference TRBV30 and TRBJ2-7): SQTIHQWPATLVQPVGSPLSLECTVEGTSNPNLYWYRQAAGRGLQLLFYSVGIGQISSEVPQNLSASRPQDRQFILSSKKLLLSDSGFYLCAWSVLGYEQYFGPGTRLTVT.

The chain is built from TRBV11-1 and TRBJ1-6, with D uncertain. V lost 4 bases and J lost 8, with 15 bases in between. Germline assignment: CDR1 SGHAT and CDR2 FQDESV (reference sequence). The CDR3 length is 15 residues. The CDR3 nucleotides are TGTGCCAGCAGCTCCATAGCGGGAGGGCATTCACCCCTCCACTTT. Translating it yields CASSSIAGGHSPLHF.

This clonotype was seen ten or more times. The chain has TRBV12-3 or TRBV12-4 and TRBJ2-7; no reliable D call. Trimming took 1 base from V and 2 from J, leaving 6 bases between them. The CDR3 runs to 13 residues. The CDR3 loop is CASSLDRPYEQYF. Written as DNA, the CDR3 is TGTGCCAGCAGTTTAGACAGACCCTACGAGCAGTACTTC.

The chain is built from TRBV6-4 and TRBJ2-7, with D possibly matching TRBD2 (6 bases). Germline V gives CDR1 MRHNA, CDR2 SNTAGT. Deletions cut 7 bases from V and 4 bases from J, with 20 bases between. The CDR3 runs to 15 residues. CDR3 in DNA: TGTGCCAGCATTAAAAAGGGGACTCCTTCTTACGAGCAGTACTTC. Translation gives CASIKKGTPSYEQYF.

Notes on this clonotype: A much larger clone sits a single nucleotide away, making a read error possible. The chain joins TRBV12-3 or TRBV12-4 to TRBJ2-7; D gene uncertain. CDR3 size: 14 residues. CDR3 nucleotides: TGTGCCAACAGTTTAAGTGTTACCACCTACGAGCAGTACTTC. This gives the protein CANSLSVTTYEQYF.

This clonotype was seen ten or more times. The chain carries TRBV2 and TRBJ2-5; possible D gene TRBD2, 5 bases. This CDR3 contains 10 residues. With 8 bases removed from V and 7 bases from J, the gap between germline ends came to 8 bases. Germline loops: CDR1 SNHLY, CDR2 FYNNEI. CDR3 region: CASGGGTQYF. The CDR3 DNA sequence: TGTGCCAGCGGAGGTGGGACCCAGTACTTC.

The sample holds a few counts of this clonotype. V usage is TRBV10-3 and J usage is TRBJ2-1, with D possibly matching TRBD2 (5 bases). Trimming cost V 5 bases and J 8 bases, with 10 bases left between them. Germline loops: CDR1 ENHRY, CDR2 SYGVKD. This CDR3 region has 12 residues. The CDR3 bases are TGTGCCATCAGTAACACTAGGGATGAGCAGTTCTTC. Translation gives CAISNTRDEQFF.

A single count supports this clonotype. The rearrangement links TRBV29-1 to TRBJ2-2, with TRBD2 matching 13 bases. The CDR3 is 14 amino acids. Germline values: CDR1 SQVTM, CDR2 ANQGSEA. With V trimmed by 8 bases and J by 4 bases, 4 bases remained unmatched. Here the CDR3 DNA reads TGCAGCTTAGGACTAGCGGGAGTCACCGGGGAGCTGTTTTTT. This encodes CSLGLAGVTGELFF.

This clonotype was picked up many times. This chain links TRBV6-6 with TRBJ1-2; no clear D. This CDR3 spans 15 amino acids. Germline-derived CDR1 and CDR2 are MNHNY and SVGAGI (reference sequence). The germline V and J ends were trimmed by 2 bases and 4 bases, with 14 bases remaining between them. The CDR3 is CASSYPSDKTYGYTF. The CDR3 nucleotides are TGTGCCAGCAGTTACCCTTCCGACAAGACCTATGGCTACACCTTC.

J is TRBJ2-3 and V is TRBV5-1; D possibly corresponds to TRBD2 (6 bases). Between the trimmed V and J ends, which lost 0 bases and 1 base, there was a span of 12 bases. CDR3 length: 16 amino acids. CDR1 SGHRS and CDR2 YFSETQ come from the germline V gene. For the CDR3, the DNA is TGCGCCAGCAGCTTGGACAGAATAGCGGGCACAGATACGCAGTATTTT. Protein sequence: CASSLDRIAGTDTQYF.

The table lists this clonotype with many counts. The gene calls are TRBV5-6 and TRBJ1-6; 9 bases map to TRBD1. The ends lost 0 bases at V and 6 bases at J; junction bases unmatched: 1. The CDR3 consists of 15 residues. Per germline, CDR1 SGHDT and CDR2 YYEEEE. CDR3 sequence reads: CASSLAQGANSPLHF. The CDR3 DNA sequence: TGTGCCAGCAGCTTGGCACAGGGGGCTAATTCACCCCTCCACTTT.

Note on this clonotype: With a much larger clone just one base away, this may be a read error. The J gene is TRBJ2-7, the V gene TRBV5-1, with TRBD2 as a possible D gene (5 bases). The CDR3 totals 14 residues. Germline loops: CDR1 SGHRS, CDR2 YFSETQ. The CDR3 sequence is CAATRLGASYEQYF. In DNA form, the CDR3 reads TGTGCCGCGACCCGACTGGGAGCTTCCTACGAGCAGTACTTC.

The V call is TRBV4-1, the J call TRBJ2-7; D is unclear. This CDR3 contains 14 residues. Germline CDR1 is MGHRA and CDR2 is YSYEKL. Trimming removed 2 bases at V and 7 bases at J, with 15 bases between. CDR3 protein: CASSQPRKGQEQYF. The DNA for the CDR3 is TGCGCCAGCAGCCAACCCCGGAAGGGTCAAGAGCAGTACTTC.

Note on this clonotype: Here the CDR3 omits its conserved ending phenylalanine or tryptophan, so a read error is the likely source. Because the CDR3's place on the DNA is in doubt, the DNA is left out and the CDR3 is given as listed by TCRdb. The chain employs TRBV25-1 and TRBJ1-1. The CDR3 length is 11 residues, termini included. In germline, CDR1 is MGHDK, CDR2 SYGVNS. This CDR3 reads CASSEYGRTNY.

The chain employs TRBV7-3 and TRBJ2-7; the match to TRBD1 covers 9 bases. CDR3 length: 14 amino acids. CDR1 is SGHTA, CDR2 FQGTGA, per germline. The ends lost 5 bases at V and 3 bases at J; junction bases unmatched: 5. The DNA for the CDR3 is TGTGCCAGCAGCAGGACAGGGGAAAGCTACGAGCAGTACTTC. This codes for CASSRTGESYEQYF. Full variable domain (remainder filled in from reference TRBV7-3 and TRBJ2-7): GAGVSQTPSNKVTEKGKYVELRCDPISGHTALYWYRQSLGQGPEFLIYFQGTGAADDSGLPNDRFFAVRPEGSVSTLKIQRTERGDSAVYLCASSRTGESYEQYFGPGTRLTVT.

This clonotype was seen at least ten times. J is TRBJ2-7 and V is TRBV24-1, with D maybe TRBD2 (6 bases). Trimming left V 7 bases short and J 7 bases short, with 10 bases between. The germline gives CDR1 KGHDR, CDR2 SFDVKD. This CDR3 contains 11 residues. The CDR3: CATSEGREQYF. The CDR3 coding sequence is TGTGCCACCAGCGAAGGGAGGGAGCAGTACTTC.

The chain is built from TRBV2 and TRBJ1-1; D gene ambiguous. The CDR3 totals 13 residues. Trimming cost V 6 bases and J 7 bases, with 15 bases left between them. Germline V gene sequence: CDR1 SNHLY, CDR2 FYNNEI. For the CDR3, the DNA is TGTGCCAGCAGGCTACTAGCGGGAGATGAAGCTTTCTTT. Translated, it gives CASRLLAGDEAFF.

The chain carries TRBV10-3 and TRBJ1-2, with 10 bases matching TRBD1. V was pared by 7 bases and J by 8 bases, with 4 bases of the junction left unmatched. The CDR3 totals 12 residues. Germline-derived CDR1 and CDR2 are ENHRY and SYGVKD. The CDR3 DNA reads TGTGCCATCAAACTGACAGGGGGCGGCTACACCTTC. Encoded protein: CAIKLTGGGYTF.